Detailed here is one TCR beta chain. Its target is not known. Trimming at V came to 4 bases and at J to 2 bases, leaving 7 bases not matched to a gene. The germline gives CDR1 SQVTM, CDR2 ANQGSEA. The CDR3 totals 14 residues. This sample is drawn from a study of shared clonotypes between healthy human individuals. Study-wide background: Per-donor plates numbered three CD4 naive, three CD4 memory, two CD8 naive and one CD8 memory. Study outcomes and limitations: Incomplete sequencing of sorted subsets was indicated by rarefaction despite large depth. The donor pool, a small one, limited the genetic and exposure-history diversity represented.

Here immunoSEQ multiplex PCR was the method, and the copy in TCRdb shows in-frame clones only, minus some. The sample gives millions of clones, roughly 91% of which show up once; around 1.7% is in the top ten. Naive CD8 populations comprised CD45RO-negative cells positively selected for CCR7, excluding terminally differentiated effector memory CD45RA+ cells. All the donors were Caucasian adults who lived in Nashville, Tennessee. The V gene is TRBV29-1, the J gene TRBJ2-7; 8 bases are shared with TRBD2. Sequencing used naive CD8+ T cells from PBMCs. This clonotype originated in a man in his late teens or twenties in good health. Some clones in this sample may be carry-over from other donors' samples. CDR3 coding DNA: TGCAGCGTTGTTGGACCGGGACTAGCCTACGAGCAGTACTTC. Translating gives CSVVGPGLAYEQYF.